The clone carrying this T cell receptor (beta chain) was counted many times. No antigen is known for it. This entry belongs to a study of CD8 T cells in ankylosing spondylitis. Trimming stripped 0 bases from V and 3 bases from J, with 17 bases between. Germline V gene data show CDR1 as SGHRS and CDR2 as YFSETQ. The CDR3 runs to 17 residues. TCRdb passed the 5' RACE reads through MiXCR, listing each CDR3 protein once. In the table there are roughly 230,000 distinct CDR3 sequences, 18% of which are singletons. Study-wide results and caveats: Certain motif variants had earlier appeared in reactive arthritis synovial fluid and blood. In peripheral blood, disease-linked CD8+ clones occurred at relatively low frequencies. Seven or eight highly homologous variants made up a TCR beta motif, and this motif appeared characteristic of ankylosing spondylitis blood.

This chain links TRBV5-1 with TRBJ2-3; tentative D call: TRBD1 (6 bases). Sequenced input: blood, either unsorted or a sorted T cell fraction (not recorded which). The TCR was taken from a male donor with ankylosing spondylitis or in good health (not recorded which). The CDR3 DNA reads TGCGCCAGCAGCTTGGCAAGTGGAACCAGGGGAACAGATACGCAGTATTTT. Amino acid sequence: CASSLASGTRGTDTQYF.